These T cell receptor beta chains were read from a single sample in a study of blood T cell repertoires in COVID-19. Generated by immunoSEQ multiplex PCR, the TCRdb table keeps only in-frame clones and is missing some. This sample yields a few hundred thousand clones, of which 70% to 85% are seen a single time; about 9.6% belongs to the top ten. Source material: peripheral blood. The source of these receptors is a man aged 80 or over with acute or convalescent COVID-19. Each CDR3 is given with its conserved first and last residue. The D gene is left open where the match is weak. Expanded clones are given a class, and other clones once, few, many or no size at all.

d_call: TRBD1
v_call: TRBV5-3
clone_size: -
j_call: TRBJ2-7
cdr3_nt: TGTGCCAGAAGCTACGGGACAGGGGGATACGAGCAGTACTTC
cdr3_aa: CARSYGTGGYEQYF

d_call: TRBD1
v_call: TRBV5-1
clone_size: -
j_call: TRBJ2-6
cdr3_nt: TGCGCCAGCAGCCGGGGACAGGGGGCATTATTTAGCTCTGGGGCCAACGTCCTGACTTTC
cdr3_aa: CASSRGQGALFSSGANVLTF

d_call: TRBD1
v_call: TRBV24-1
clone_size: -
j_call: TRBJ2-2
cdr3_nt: TGTGCCACCAGTGGAGAGATGAGGGCAGGGGGCCCCGTAACCGGGGAGCTGTTTTTT
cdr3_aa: CATSGEMRAGGPVTGELFF

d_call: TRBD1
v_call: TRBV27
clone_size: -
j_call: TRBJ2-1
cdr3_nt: TGTGCCAGCAACCTCGGACAGGGGCTCTCCAATGAGCAGTTCTTC
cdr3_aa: CASNLGQGLSNEQFF

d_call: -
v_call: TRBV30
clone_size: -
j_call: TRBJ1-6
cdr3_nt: TGTGCCTGGAGACCCACAGGGCGAAATTCACCCCTCCACTTT
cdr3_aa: CAWRPTGRNSPLHF

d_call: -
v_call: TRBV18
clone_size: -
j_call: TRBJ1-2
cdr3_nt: TGTGCCAGCTCACCAGGGGGCGGATCGAGTGGCTACACCTTC
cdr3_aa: CASSPGGGSSGYTF

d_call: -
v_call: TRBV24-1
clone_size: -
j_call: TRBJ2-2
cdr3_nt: TGTGCCACCAGTGATTATCGGTCCGCGGAGCGGGACACCGGGGAGCTGTTTTTT
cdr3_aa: CATSDYRSAERDTGELFF

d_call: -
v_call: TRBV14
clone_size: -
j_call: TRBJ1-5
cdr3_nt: TGTGCCAGCTCGTCGGGAGGTCAGCCCCAGCATTTT
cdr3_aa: CASSSGGQPQHF

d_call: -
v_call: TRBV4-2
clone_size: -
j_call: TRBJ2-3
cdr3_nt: TGTGCCAGCAGCCAAGACTACAGATCCACAGATACGCAGTATTTT
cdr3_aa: CASSQDYRSTDTQYF

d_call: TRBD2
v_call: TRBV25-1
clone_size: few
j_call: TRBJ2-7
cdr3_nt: TGTGCCAGCAGTTTTAGCGGGGGACGATCCTACGAGCAGTACTTC
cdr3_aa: CASSFSGGRSYEQYF